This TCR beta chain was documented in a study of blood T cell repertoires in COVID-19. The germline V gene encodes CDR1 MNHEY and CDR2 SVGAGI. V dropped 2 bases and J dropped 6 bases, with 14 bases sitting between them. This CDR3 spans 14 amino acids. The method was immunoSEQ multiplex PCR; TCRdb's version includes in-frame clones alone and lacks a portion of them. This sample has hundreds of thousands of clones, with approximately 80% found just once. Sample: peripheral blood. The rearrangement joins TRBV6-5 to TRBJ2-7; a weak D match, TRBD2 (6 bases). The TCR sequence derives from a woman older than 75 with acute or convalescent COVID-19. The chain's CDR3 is CASSYPGRVGEQYF. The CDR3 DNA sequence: TGTGCCAGCAGTTACCCCGGGAGAGTAGGCGAGCAGTACTTC.